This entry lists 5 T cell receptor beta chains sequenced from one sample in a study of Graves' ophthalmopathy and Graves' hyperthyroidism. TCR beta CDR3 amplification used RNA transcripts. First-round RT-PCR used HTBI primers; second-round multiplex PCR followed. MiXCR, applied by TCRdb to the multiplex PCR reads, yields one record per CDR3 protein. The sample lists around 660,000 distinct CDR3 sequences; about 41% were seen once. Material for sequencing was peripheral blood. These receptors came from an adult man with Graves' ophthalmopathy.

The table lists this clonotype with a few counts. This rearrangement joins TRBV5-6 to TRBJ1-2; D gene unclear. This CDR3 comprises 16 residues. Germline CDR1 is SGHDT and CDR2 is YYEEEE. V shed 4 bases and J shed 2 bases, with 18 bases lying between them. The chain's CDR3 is CASSLLMGIRNYGYTF. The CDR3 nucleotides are TGTGCCAGCAGCCTCCTAATGGGCATCCGAAACTATGGCTACACCTTC. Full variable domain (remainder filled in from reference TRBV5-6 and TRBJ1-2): DAGVTQSPTHLIKTRGQQVTLRCSPKSGHDTVSWYQQALGQGPQFIFQYYEEEERQRGNFPDRFSGHQFPNYSSELNVNALLLGDSALYLCASSLLMGIRNYGYTFGSGTRLTVV.

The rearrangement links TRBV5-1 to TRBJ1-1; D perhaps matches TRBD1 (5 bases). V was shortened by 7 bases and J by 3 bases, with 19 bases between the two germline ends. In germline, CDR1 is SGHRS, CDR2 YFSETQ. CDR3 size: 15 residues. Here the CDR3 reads CASHPGRARDTEAFF. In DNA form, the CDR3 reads TGCGCCAGCCATCCAGGGCGGGCAAGGGACACTGAAGCTTTCTTT.

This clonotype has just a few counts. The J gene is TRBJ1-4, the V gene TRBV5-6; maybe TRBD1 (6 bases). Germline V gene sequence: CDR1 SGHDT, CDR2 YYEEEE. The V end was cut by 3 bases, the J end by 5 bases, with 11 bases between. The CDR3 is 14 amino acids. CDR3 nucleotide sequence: TGTGCCAGCAGCTGGGGGGACACCAATGAAAAACTGTTTTTT. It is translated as CASSWGDTNEKLFF.

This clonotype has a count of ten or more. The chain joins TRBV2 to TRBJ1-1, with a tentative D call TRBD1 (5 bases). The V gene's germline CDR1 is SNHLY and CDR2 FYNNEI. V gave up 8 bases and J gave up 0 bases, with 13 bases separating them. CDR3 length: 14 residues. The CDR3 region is CASVIQGMNTEAFF. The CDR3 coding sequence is TGTGCCAGCGTGATTCAGGGCATGAACACTGAAGCTTTCTTT.

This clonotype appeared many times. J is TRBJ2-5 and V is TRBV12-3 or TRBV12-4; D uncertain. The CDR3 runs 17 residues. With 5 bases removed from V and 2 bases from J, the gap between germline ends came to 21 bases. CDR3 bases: TGTGCCAGCAGTCCCATCAGCCGGACGGCAGAACAAGAGACCCAGTACTTC. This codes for CASSPISRTAEQETQYF.